This T cell receptor beta chain is from a study of regulatory T cells in long-lasting Graves disease. Regarding the study as a whole: With a small sample size, accuracy may have been reduced. It was in persistent disease that TRBV28, TRBJ1-2 and TRBJ2-5 were favored.

Building of the TCR beta libraries involved iRepertoire HTBI primers and Arm-PCR of CDR3 regions. TCRdb re-analysed the multiplex PCR reads in MiXCR, keeping a single row per CDR3 protein. The top ten hold around 13% of the sample, which has around 250,000 distinct CDR3 sequences, around 20% seen once. Time point denoted: newly diagnosed GD, antithyroid drugs for less than 3 months. There was RNA extracted from PBMCs, and the TCR library was made from it. The CDR3 is 14 amino acids. The V and J ends lost 3 bases and 6 bases respectively, with 14 bases between them. The germline V gene has CDR1 SGHRS and CDR2 YFSETQ. This clonotype has just a few counts. Its matching antigen is unknown.

V is TRBV5-1 and J is TRBJ2-3, with D possibly matching TRBD2 (6 bases). Sample: peripheral blood mononuclear cells (PBMCs), taken at new diagnosis, from a patient treated with antithyroid drugs. The source of this sequence is a female donor with Graves disease. Here the CDR3 reads CASSWGTGGDTQYF. In DNA form, the CDR3 reads TGCGCCAGCAGCTGGGGGACTGGCGGGGATACGCAGTATTTT.